Listed below are T cell receptor beta chains from one sample, sequenced in a study of T cell responses to AZD1222 COVID-19 vaccine. Using immunoSEQ multiplex PCR, the repertoire was profiled, and TCRdb retains in-frame clones only, with some absent. This sample yields some 110,000 clones, of which about 90% are seen a single time; around 1.5% belongs to the top ten. Sample: peripheral blood, taken 28 days after the second AZD1222 dose. Source of these receptors: an adult who received the AZD1222 COVID-19 vaccine. Each CDR3 is given with its conserved first and last residue. Each record gives: J gene, V gene, D gene, clone size, CDR3 DNA, CDR3 protein. The D gene is left open where the match is weak. Clone size is not always given. Where it is, it says once, few, many or a class for expanded clones.

J gene: TRBJ2-7
V gene: TRBV5-1
D gene: .
clone size: .
CDR3 DNA: TGCGCCAGCAGCTCCGGGACACCCCTAGTCGAGCAGTACTTC
CDR3 protein: CASSSGTPLVEQYF

J gene: TRBJ1-1
V gene: TRBV6-5
D gene: .
clone size: .
CDR3 DNA: TGTGCCAGCGGTCCGGGCATCCACACTGAAGCTTTCTTT
CDR3 protein: CASGPGIHTEAFF

J gene: TRBJ2-7
V gene: TRBV28
D gene: .
clone size: once
CDR3 DNA: TGTGCCAGCAGTTTATCCCAGGGGCTTTCCTACGAGCAGTACTTC
CDR3 protein: CASSLSQGLSYEQYF

J gene: TRBJ1-6
V gene: TRBV28
D gene: .
clone size: .
CDR3 DNA: TGTGCCAGCAGTTTTCGGAGGGTTCCGACATATAATTCACCCCTCCACTTT
CDR3 protein: CASSFRRVPTYNSPLHF

J gene: TRBJ2-7
V gene: TRBV28
D gene: .
clone size: .
CDR3 DNA: TGTGCCAGCAGACGGAGGGACGGCTACTACGAGCAGTACTTC
CDR3 protein: CASRRRDGYYEQYF

J gene: TRBJ2-3
V gene: TRBV27
D gene: TRBD2
clone size: .
CDR3 DNA: TGTGCCAGCAGTCCCATAGCGGGATTCATGTATACGCAGTATTTT
CDR3 protein: CASSPIAGFMYTQYF

J gene: TRBJ1-6
V gene: TRBV13
D gene: .
clone size: .
CDR3 DNA: TGTGCCAGCAGACGAACGGGTTCACCCCTCCACTTT
CDR3 protein: CASRRTGSPLHF

J gene: TRBJ1-1
V gene: TRBV7-9
D gene: .
clone size: .
CDR3 DNA: TGTGCCAGCAGCTTAGGGGATTTGGGGACTGAAGCTTTCTTT
CDR3 protein: CASSLGDLGTEAFF

J gene: TRBJ1-2
V gene: TRBV14
D gene: .
clone size: .
CDR3 DNA: TGTGCCAGCAGCCAAGATCTGGCGAACTATGGCTACACCTTC
CDR3 protein: CASSQDLANYGYTF

J gene: TRBJ2-3
V gene: TRBV7-2
D gene: TRBD2
clone size: .
CDR3 DNA: TGTGCCAGCAGCTTTGGGCGGGGGTCTTTCACAGATACGCAGTATTTT
CDR3 protein: CASSFGRGSFTDTQYF

J gene: TRBJ1-1
V gene: TRBV19
D gene: .
clone size: .
CDR3 DNA: TGTGCCAGTAGTATTGAGCCGGGGGGCACTGAAGCTTTCTTT
CDR3 protein: CASSIEPGGTEAFF

J gene: TRBJ1-2
V gene: TRBV9
D gene: .
clone size: .
CDR3 DNA: TGTGCCAGCAGCGTAGAGGGGCAGGGGAAGGGCTACACCTTC
CDR3 protein: CASSVEGQGKGYTF

J gene: TRBJ2-4
V gene: TRBV28
D gene: .
clone size: .
CDR3 DNA: TGTGCCAGCAGTTTAGGGGGCGGTGAGATAGCCAAAAACATTCAGTACTTC
CDR3 protein: CASSLGGGEIAKNIQYF

J gene: TRBJ2-7
V gene: TRBV5-6
D gene: .
clone size: .
CDR3 DNA: TGTGCCAGCAGCCCCGGAGGGGAGTACTACGAGCAGTACTTC
CDR3 protein: CASSPGGEYYEQYF

J gene: TRBJ1-5
V gene: TRBV11-2
D gene: .
clone size: .
CDR3 DNA: TGTGCCAGCAGCAACCCCGGGGGAGGGGGAAATCAGCCCCAGCATTTT
CDR3 protein: CASSNPGGGGNQPQHF

J gene: TRBJ2-2
V gene: TRBV30
D gene: .
clone size: .
CDR3 DNA: TGTGCCTGGAGTGTATGGGACACCGGGGAGCTGTTTTTT
CDR3 protein: CAWSVWDTGELFF

J gene: TRBJ1-5
V gene: TRBV6-1
D gene: .
clone size: .
CDR3 DNA: TGTGCCAGCAGTGAACAGATAGCCGGCAATCAGCCCCAGCATTTT
CDR3 protein: CASSEQIAGNQPQHF

J gene: TRBJ2-1
V gene: TRBV5-5
D gene: TRBD2
clone size: .
CDR3 DNA: TGTGCCAGCAGCTTGGCTGGGCAAGGACTAGGAGTCGAGCAGTTCTTC
CDR3 protein: CASSLAGQGLGVEQFF

J gene: TRBJ2-1
V gene: TRBV9
D gene: .
clone size: .
CDR3 DNA: TGTGCCAGCACGGCGCAACTAGGTGGGGACTCTGAGCAGTTCTTC
CDR3 protein: CASTAQLGGDSEQFF

J gene: TRBJ1-1
V gene: TRBV27
D gene: .
clone size: .
CDR3 DNA: TGTGCCAGCAGAGCCAGGGAATCGTCTGAAGCTTTCTTT
CDR3 protein: CASRARESSEAFF

J gene: TRBJ1-4
V gene: TRBV3-1/TRBV3-2
D gene: .
clone size: .
CDR3 DNA: TGTGCCAGCAGCCAAGGGGGGGCGCAAGGTGAAAAACTGTTTTTT
CDR3 protein: CASSQGGAQGEKLFF

J gene: TRBJ1-2
V gene: TRBV28
D gene: .
clone size: .
CDR3 DNA: TGTGCCAGCAGCCCGTCACATGGGGCCTATGGCTACACCTTC
CDR3 protein: CASSPSHGAYGYTF

J gene: TRBJ2-7
V gene: TRBV7-9
D gene: .
clone size: few
CDR3 DNA: TGTGCCAGCGGGACCATATACGAGCAGTACTTC
CDR3 protein: CASGTIYEQYF